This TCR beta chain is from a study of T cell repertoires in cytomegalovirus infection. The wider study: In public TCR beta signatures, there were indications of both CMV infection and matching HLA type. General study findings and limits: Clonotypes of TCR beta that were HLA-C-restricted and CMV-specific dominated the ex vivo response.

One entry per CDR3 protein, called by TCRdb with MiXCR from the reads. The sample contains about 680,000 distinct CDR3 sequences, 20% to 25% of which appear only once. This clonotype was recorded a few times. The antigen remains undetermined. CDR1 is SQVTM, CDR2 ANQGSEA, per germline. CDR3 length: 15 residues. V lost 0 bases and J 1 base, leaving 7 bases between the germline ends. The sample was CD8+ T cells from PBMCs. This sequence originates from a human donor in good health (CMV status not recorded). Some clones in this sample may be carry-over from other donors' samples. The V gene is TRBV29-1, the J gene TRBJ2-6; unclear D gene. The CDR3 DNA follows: TGCAGCGTTGAAGATTTTGGGTCTGGGGCCAACGTCCTGACTTTC. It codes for CSVEDFGSGANVLTF.